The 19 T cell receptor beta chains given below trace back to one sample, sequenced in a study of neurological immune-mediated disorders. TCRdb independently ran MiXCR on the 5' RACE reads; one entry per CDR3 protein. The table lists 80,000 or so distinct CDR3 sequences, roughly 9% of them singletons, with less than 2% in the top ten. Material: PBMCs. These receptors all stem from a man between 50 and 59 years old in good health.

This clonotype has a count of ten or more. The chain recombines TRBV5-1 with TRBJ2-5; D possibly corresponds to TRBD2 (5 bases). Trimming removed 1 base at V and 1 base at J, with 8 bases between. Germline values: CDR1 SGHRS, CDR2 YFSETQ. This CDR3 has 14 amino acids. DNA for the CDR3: TGCGCCAGCAGCTTGTCCGGGGTCCAAGAGACCCAGTACTTC. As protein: CASSLSGVQETQYF.

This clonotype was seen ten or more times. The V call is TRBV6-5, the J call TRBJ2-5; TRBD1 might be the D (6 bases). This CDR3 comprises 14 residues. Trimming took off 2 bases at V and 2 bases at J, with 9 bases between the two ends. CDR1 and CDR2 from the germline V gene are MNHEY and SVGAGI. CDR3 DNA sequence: TGTGCCAGCAGTTACCAAGGGACACAAGAGACCCAGTACTTC. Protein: CASSYQGTQETQYF.

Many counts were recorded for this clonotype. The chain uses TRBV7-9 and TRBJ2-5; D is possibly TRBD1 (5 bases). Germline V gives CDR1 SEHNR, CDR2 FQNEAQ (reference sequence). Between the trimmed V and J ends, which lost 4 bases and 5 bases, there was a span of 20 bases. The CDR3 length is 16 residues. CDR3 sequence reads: CASSSTPQDMGETQYF. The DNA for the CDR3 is TGTGCCAGCAGCTCAACCCCGCAGGACATGGGGGAGACCCAGTACTTC.

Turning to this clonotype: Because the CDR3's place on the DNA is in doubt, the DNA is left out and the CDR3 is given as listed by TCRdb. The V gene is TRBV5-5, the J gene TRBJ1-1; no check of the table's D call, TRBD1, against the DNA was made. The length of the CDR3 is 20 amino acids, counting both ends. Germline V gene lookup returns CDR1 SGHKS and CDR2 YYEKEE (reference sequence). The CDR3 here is CASSFYICSAPGQPNTEAFF.

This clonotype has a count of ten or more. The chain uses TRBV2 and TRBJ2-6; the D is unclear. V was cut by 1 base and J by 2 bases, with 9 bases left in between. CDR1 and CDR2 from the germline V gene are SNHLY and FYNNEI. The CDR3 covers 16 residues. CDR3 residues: CASSEGARTGANVLTF. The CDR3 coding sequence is TGTGCCAGCAGTGAAGGGGCTAGGACTGGGGCCAACGTCCTGACTTTC.

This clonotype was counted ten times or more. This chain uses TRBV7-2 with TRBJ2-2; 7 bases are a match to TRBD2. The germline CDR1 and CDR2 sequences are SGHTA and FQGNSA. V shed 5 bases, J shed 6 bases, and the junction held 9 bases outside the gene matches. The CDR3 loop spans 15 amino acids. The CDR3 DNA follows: TGTGCCAGCAGCATCCGGGACGGGAGGCCCGGGGAGCTGTTTTTT. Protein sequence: CASSIRDGRPGELFF.

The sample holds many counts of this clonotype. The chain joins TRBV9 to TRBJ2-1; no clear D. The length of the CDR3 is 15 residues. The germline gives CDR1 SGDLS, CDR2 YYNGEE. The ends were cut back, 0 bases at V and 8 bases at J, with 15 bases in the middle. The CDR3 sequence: CASSVVSVSAYEQFF. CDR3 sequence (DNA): TGTGCCAGCAGCGTAGTGTCCGTTTCGGCATATGAGCAGTTCTTC.

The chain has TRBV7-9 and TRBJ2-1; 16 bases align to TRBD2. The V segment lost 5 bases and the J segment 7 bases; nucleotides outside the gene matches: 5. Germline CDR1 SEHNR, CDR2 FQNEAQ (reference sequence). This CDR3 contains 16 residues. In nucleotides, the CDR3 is TGTGCCAGCAGCCCGGGACTAGCGGGGGGGCTGAATGAGCAGTTCTTC. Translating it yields CASSPGLAGGLNEQFF.

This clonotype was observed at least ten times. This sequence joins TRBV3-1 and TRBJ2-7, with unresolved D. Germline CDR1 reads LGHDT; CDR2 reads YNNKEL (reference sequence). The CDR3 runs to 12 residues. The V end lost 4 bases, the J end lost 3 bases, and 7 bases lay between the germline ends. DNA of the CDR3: TGTGCCAGCAGCCCTTCCTTCTACGAGCAGTACTTC. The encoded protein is CASSPSFYEQYF.

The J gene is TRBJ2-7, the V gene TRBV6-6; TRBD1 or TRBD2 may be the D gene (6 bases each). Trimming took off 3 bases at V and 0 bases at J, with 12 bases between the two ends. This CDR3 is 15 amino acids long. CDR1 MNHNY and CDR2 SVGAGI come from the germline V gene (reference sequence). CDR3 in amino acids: CASSYFRGGSYEQYF. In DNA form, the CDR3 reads TGTGCCAGCAGTTATTTCAGGGGAGGCTCCTACGAGCAGTACTTC.

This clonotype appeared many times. CDR3 sequence reads: CANNRSGHRETNYEQYF. The CDR3 DNA follows: TGTGCCAACAACCGGTCGGGACATCGGGAGACAAACTACGAGCAGTACTTC. The chain combines TRBV6-4 with TRBJ2-7, with D possibly being TRBD1 or TRBD2 (6 bases each). Germline CDR1 and CDR2: MRHNA and SNTAGT. The CDR3 length is 17 residues. Trimming removed 10 bases at V and 3 bases at J, with 28 bases between.

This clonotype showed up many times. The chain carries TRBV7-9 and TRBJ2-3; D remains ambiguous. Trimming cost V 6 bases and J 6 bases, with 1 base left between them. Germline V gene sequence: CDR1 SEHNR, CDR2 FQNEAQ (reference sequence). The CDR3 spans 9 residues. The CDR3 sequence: CASSDTQYF. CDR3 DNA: TGTGCCAGCAGTGATACGCAGTATTTT.

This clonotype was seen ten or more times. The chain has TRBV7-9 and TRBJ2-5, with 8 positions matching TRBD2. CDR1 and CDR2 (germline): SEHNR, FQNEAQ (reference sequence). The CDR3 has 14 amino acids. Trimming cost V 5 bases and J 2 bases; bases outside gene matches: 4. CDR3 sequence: CASSRTSGQETQYF. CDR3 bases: TGTGCCAGCAGCCGCACTAGCGGACAAGAGACCCAGTACTTC.

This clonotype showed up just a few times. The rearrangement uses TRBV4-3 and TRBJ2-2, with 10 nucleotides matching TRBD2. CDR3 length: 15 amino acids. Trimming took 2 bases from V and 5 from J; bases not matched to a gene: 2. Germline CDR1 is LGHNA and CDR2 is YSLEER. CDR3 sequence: CASSQLAGETGELFF. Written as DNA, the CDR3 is TGCGCCAGCAGCCAACTAGCGGGAGAAACCGGGGAGCTGTTTTTT.

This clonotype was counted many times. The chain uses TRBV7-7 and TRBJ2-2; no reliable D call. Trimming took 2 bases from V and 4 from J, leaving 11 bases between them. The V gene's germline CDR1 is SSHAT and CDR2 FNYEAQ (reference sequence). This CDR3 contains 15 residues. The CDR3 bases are TGTGCCAGCAGCTTAAACTTGGCGACCACCGGGGAGCTGTTTTTT. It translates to CASSLNLATTGELFF.

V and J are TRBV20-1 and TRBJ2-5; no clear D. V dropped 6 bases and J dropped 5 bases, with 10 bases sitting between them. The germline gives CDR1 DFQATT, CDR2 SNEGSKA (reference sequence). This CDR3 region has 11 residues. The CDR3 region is CSAGIGETQYF. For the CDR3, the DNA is TGCAGTGCCGGTATTGGGGAGACCCAGTACTTC.

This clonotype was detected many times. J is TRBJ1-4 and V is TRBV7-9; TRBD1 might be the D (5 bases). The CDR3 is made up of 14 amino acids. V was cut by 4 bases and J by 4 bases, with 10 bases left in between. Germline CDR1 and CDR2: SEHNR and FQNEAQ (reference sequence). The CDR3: CASSSGTYNEKLFF. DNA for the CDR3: TGTGCCAGCAGCTCGGGGACCTATAATGAAAAACTGTTTTTT.

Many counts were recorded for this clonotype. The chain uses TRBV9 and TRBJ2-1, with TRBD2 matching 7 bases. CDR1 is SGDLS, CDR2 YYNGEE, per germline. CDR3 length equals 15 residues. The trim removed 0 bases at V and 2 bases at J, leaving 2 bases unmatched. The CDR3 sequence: CASSVESGAYNEQFF. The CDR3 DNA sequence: TGTGCCAGCAGCGTAGAAAGCGGGGCCTACAATGAGCAGTTCTTC.

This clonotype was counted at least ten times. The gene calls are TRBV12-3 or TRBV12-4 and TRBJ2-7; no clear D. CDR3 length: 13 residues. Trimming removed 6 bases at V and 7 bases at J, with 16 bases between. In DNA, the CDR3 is TGTGCCAGCAGCTGGGGAACCAGTCGTGAGCAGTACTTC. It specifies CASSWGTSREQYF.